This T cell receptor (beta chain) derives from a study of technical replicates of blood from several donors. The table came from immunoSEQ multiplex PCR; TCRdb's copy has only in-frame clones and leaves some out. This sample has around 68,000 clones, with nearly 98% found just once. The CDR3 covers 15 residues. V dropped 4 bases and J dropped 8 bases, with 20 bases sitting between them. In germline, CDR1 is MNHEY, CDR2 SVGAGI. This TCR derives from a human donor in good health. The sample consisted of T cells isolated from PBMCs. This rearrangement joins TRBV6-5 to TRBJ1-2; D is unclear. CDR3: CASSSLWEPHIGYTF. The CDR3 bases are TGTGCCAGCAGTTCGCTTTGGGAGCCACATATCGGCTACACCTTC.